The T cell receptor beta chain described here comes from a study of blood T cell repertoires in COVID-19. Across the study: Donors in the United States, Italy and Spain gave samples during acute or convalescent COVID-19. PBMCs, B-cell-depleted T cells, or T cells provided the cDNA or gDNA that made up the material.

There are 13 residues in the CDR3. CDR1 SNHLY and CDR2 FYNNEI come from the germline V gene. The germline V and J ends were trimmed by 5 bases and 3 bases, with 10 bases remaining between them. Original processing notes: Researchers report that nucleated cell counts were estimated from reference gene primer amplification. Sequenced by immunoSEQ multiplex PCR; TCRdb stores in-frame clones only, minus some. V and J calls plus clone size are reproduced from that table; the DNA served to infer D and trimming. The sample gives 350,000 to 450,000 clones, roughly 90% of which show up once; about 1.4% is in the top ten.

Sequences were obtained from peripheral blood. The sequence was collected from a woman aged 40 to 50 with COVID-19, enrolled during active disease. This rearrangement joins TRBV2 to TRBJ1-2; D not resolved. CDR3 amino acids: CASSHLSDYGYTF. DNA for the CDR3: TGTGCCAGCAGTCACCTCTCGGACTATGGCTACACCTTC. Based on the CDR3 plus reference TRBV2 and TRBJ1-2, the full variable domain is EPEVTQTPSHQVTQMGQEVILRCVPISNHLYFYWYRQILGQKVEFLVSFYNNEISEKSEIFDDQFSVERPDGSNFTLKIRSTKLEDSAMYFCASSHLSDYGYTFGSGTRLTVV.